The source of this T cell receptor (beta chain) is a study of blood T cell repertoires in COVID-19 (dated by TCRdb to 2019 to 2021). For context, the study as a whole: Samples covering the acute and convalescent phases of COVID-19 were provided by collaborators in the United States, Italy and Spain. The material from the prospective study consisted of cDNA or gDNA derived from T cells, B-cell-depleted T cells, or PBMCs. Subjects who had been exposed to COVID-19, were actively infected with it, or had recovered from it provided the deeply sampled blood TCRbeta repertoires that made up the dataset. A freely available public database, intended as a resource for researchers studying the immune response to SARS-CoV-2, is where the repertoires were released. The samples were drawn from two sources: the first 160 participants of the ongoing ImmuneRACE study, and fewer than 1,500 subjects contributed by 6 global collaborators. Sample metadata almost always included a de-identified subject ID, COVID-19 status, age in years and sex. Where HLA class I and class II types were available, the types were taken from metadata supplied by the sample provider, not from assay-based typing.

From the germline V gene, CDR1 is ENHRY and CDR2 is SYGVKD. Trimming at the junction amounts to 0 bases on V and 7 bases on J, and the germline ends lie 15 bases apart. The cysteine opens and the phenylalanine closes a CDR3 of 16 amino acids. The kept DNA is CDR3 alone, 48 bases in frame from the first base. Enrolling through a virtual design, the prospective study's participants ranged in age from roughly 18 to 95 years and lived across 24 United States geographic areas. To assign participants to cohorts, the prospective study relied on clinical history that participants themselves reported in a screening survey and a study questionnaire. In the prospective study, mobile phlebotomists collected whole blood, serum and a nasopharyngeal or oropharyngeal swab from each participant. Participants in the prospective study had the option to provide additional blood draws and questionnaires over a roughly two-month period. Before DNA extraction, blood samples from the prospective study were shipped at room temperature or frozen.

Points on this clone: Its specific antigen is unknown. No much larger clone is present one base from it, and per-base qualities are unavailable.

Study-wide conclusions, independent of this receptor: The quantity of clinical and demographic metadata differed by source and by participant and was supplied without curation.

The immunoSEQ Assay, a bias-controlled multiplex PCR, was used to amplify TCRbeta CDR3 regions from genomic DNA. As for how the authors treated the data: Within the assay, amplification of reference gene primers was used to estimate how many nucleated cells each sample contained. To quantify the absolute abundance of each unique TCRbeta CDR3 rearrangement, sequence reads were collapsed and filtered. For each sample, productive Simpson clonality was calculated by taking the square root of Simpson's diversity index across productive rearrangements. This is the immuneACCESS table as TCRdb keeps it, with only in-frame sequences that have V and J called. A part of the clones is gone; compared with another copy, unresolved V genes explain less than half, and the rest is unexplained. V and J calls and clone size come straight from that table; D and trimming were deduced from the DNA. The sample table shows fewer than 300,000 clones, and approximately 89% are seen once. 0.95% to 1.5% of the sample comes from the top ten.

The source of this sequence is a woman aged 35 to 49 with acute COVID-19. Input material: PBMCs or T cells enriched from blood (not recorded which). The rearranged segments are TRBV10-3 and TRBJ1-4, and perhaps TRBD1 as D gene, on 5 matching bases. The bases are TGTGCCATCAGTGAGTCCGGGGGGACTAGGGGTGAAAAACTGTTTTTT. This encodes CAISESGGTRGEKLFF.